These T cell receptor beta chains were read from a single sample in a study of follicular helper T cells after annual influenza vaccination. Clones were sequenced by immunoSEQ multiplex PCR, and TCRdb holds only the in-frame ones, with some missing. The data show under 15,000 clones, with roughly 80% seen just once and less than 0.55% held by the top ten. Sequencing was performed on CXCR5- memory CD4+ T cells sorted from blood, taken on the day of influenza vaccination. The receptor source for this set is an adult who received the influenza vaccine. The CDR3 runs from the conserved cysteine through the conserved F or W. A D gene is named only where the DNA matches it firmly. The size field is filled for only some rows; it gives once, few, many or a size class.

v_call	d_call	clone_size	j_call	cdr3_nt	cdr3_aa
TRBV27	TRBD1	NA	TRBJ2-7	TGTGCCAGCAGTCCCCCGGACAGGGTACGCGAGCAGTACTTC	CASSPPDRVREQYF
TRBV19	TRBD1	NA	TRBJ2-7	TGTGCCAGCCAGAGGGACAGGATTTTTTACGAGCAGTACTTC	CASQRDRIFYEQYF
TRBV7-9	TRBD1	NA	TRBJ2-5	TGTGCCAGCAGCTTACTGGGGGACAGAGAGACCCAGTACTTC	CASSLLGDRETQYF
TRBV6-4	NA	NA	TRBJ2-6	TGTGCCAGCATTCGCAGGGAGATCACTGGGGCCAACGTCCTGACTTTC	CASIRREITGANVLTF
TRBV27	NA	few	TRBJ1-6	TGTGCCAGCAGTTTTGGGGAGATTTATTCACCCCTCCACTTT	CASSFGEIYSPLHF
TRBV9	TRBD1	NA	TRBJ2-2	TGTGCCAGCAGCCCCCGGGACAGGCCCCCCGGGGAGCTGTTTTTT	CASSPRDRPPGELFF
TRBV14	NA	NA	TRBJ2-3	TGTGCCAGCAGGGGAGGTGAGGGGACAGATACGCAGTATTTT	CASRGGEGTDTQYF
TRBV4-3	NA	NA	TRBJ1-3	TGCGCCAGCAGCCAAGAGTGGGTCGGGAGCTCTGGAAACACCATATATTTT	CASSQEWVGSSGNTIYF
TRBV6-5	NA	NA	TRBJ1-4	TGTGCCAGCAGGGCAACTAATGAAAAACTGTTTTTT	CASRATNEKLFF
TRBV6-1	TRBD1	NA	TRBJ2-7	TGTGCCAGCAGTGAAAGTTACAGGGGTTCCTACGAGCAGTACTTC	CASSESYRGSYEQYF
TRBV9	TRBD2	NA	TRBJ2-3	TGTGCCAGCAGCGCCGGGGGGGCCGGAACAGATACGCAGTATTTT	CASSAGGAGTDTQYF
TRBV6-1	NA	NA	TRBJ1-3	TGTGCCAGCAGTGAAGCGATGGGTTACTCTGGAAACACCATATATTTT	CASSEAMGYSGNTIYF
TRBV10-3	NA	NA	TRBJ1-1	TGTGCCATCAGTGACGACCGGACAGCTTTCTTT	CAISDDRTAFF
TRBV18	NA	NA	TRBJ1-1	TGTGCCAGCTCACCGGGGAGAGGGGCTGAAGCTTTCTTT	CASSPGRGAEAFF
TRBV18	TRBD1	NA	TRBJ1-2	TGTGCCAGCTCACCACCGGGAAGGGGGCCGGACTATGGCTACACCTTC	CASSPPGRGPDYGYTF
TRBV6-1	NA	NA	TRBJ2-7	TGTGCCAGCCTTTCGGGGGATACGACGTACGAGCAGTACTTC	CASLSGDTTYEQYF
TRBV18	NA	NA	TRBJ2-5	TGTGCCAGCTCACCAACAGGAACCCAAGAGACCCAGTACTTC	CASSPTGTQETQYF
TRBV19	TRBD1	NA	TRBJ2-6	TGTGCCAGTAGTAAAGACAGGGGAGAAAGGTCTGGGGCCAACGTCCTGACTTTC	CASSKDRGERSGANVLTF
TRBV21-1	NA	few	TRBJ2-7	TGTGCCAGCACGCCAAGACAGGCGGACTCCTACGAGCAGTACTTC	CASTPRQADSYEQYF
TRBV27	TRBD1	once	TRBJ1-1	TGTGCCAGCAGTGGACAGGGTACTGCGGCTTTCTTT	CASSGQGTAAFF
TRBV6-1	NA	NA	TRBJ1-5	TGTGCCAGCAGTGAAGCTGGCCCGGGCAATCAGCCCCAGCATTTT	CASSEAGPGNQPQHF
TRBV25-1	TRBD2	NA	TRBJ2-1	TGTGCCAGCAGTGAAAGCGGGGGTTACAATGAGCAGTTCTTC	CASSESGGYNEQFF
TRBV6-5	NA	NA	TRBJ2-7	TGTGCCAGCCGAGATTCCTACGAGCAGTACTTC	CASRDSYEQYF
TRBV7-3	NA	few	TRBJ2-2	TGTGCCAGCAGCCCCGGGGCCGGGGAGCTGTTTTTT	CASSPGAGELFF
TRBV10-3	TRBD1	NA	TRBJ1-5	TGTGCCATCAGACAGGGGCAGAATCAGCCCCAGCATTTT	CAIRQGQNQPQHF
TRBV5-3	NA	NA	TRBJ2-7	TGTGCCAGCAGCCAATCCGGACTCAAATACGAGCAGTACTTC	CASSQSGLKYEQYF